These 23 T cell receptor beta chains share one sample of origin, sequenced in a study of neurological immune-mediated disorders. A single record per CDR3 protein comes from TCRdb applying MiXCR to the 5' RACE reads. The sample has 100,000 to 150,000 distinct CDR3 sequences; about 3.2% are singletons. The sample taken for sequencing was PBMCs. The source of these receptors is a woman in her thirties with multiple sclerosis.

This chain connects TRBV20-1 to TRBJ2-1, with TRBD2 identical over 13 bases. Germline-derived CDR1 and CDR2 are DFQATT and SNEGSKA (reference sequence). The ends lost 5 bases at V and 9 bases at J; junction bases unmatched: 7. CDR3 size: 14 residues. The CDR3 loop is CSAGRTSGRREQFF. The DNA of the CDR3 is TGCAGTGCTGGCCGGACTAGCGGGAGACGTGAGCAGTTCTTC.

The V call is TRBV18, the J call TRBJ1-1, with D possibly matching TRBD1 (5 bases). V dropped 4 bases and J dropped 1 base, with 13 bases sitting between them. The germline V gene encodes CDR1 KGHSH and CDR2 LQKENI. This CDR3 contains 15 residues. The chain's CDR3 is CASSRLRDWNTEAFF. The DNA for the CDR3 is TGTGCCAGCTCACGCTTAAGGGACTGGAACACTGAAGCTTTCTTT. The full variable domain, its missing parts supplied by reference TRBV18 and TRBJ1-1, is NAGVMQNPRHLVRRRGQEARLRCSPMKGHSHVYWYRQLPEEGLKFMVYLQKENIIDESGMPKERFSAEFPKEGPSILRIQQVVRGDSAAYFCASSRLRDWNTEAFFGQGTRLTVV.

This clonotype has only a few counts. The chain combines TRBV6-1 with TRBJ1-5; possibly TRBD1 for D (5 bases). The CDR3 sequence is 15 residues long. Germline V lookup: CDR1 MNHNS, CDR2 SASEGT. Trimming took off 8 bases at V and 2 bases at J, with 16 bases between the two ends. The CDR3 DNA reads TGTGCCAGCGGGGGGACGTTTCGGGGCAATCAGCCCCAGCATTTT. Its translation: CASGGTFRGNQPQHF.

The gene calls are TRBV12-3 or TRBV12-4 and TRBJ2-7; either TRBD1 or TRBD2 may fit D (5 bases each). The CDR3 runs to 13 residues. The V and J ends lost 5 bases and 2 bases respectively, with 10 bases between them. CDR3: CASSGTETYEQYF. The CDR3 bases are TGTGCCAGCAGTGGGACGGAGACCTACGAGCAGTACTTC.

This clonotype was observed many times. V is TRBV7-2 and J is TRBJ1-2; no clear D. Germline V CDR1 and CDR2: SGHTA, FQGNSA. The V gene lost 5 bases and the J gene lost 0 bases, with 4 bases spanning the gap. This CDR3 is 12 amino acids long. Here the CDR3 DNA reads TGTGCCAGCAGCACCTCTAACTATGGCTACACCTTC. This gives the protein CASSTSNYGYTF.

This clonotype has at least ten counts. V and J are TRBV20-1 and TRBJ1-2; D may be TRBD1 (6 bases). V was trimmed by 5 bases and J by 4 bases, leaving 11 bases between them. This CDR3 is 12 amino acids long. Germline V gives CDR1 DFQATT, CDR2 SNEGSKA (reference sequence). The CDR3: CSAGGQGYGYTF. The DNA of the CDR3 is TGCAGTGCTGGGGGCCAGGGCTATGGCTACACCTTC.

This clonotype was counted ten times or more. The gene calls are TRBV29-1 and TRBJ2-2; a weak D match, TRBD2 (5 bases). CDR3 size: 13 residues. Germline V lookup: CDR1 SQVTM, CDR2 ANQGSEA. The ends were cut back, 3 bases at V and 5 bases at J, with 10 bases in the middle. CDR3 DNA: TGCAGCGTTGATCGCGGACTTACCGGGGAGCTGTTTTTT. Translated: CSVDRGLTGELFF.

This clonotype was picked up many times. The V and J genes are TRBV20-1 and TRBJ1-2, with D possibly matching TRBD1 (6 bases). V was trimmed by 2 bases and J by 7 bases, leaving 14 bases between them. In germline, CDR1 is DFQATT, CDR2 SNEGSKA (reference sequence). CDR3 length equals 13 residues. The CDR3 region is CSARTQGAAGYTF. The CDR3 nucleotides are TGCAGTGCTAGAACACAGGGTGCAGCTGGCTACACCTTC.

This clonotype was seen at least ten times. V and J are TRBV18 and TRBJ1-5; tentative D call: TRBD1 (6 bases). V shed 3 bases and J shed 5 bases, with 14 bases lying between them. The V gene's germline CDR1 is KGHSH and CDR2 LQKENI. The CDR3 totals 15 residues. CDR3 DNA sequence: TGTGCCAGCTCACCGGGTCAGGGGCGGTATCAGCCCCAGCATTTT. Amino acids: CASSPGQGRYQPQHF.

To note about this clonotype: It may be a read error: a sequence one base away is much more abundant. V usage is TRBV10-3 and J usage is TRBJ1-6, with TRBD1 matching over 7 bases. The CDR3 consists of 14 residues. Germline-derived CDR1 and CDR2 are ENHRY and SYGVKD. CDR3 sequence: CVISWDRDNSPLHF. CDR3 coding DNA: TGTGTCATCAGCTGGGACAGAGATAATTCACCCCTCCACTTT.

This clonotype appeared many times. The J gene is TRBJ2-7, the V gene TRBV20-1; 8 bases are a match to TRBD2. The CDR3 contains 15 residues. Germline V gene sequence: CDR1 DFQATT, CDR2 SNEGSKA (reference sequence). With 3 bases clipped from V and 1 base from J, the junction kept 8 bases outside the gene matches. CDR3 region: CSASISGIYSYEQYF. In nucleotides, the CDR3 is TGCAGTGCTAGTATTAGCGGGATTTATTCCTACGAGCAGTACTTC.

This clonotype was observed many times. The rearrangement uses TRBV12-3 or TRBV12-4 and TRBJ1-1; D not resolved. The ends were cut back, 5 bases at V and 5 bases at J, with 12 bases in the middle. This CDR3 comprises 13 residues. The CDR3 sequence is CASSPPRRTEAFF. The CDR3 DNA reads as TGTGCCAGCAGTCCCCCAAGACGGACTGAAGCTTTCTTT.

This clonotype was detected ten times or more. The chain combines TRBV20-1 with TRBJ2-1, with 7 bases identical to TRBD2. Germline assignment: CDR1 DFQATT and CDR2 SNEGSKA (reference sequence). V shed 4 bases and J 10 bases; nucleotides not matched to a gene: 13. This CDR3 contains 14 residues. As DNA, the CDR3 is TGCAGTGCTATTCTACTATCACTAGCGCCAGAGCAGTTCTTC. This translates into CSAILLSLAPEQFF.

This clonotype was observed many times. The CDR3 sequence is CASSLEYRANSPLHF. The CDR3 coding sequence is TGTGCCAGCAGCTTAGAATACAGGGCTAATTCACCCCTCCACTTT. The V gene is TRBV7-6, the J gene TRBJ1-6, with D possibly matching TRBD1 (6 bases). The V gene's germline CDR1 is SGHVS and CDR2 FNYEAQ. V lost 1 base to trimming and J lost 6 bases, with 10 bases between them. This CDR3 is built from 15 residues.

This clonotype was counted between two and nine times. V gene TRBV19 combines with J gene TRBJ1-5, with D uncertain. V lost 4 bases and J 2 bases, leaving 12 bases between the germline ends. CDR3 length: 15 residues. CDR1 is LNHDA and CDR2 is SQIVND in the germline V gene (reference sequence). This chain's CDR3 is CASSKMTEGNQPQHF. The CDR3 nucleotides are TGTGCCAGTAGTAAGATGACGGAGGGCAATCAGCCCCAGCATTTT.

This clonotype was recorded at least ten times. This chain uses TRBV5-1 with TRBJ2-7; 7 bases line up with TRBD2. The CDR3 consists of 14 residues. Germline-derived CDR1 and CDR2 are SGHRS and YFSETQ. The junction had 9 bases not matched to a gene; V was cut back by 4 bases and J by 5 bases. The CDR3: CASSEMAGVNEQYF. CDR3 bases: TGCGCCAGCAGCGAGATGGCGGGAGTTAACGAGCAGTACTTC.

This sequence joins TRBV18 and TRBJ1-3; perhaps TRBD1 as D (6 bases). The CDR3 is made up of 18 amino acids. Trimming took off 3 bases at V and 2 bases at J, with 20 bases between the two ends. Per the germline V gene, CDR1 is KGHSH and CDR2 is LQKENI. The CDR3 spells CASSPKGGPGVTGNTIYF. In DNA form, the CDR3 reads TGTGCCAGCTCACCGAAGGGCGGTCCAGGGGTCACTGGAAACACCATATATTTT.

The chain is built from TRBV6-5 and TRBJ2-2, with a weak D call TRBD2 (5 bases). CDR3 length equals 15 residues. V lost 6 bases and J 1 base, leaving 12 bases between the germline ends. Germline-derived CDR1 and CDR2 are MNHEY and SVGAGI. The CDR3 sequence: CASRRGLQNTGELFF. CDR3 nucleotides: TGTGCCAGCAGACGTGGACTCCAGAACACCGGGGAGCTGTTTTTT.

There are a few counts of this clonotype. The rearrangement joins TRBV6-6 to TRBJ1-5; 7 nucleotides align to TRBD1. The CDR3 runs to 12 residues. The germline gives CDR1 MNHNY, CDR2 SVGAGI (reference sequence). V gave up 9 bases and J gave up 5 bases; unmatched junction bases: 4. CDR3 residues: CASRTGDQPQHF. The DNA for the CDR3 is TGTGCCAGTCGAACAGGGGATCAGCCCCAGCATTTT.

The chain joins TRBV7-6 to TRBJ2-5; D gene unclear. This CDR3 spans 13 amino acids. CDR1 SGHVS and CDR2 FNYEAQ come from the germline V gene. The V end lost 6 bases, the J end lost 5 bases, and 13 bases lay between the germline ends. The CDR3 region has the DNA TGTGCCAGCAGTCAACCCGGTCCGGAGACCCAGTACTTC. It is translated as CASSQPGPETQYF.

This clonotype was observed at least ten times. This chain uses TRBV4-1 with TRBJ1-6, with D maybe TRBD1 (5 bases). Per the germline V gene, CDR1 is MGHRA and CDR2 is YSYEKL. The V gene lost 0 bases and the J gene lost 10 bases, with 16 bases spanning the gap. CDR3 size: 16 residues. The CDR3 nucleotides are TGCGCCAGCAGCCAAGATTCGCCAGGCCGGGGCTCACCCCTCCACTTT. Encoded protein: CASSQDSPGRGSPLHF.

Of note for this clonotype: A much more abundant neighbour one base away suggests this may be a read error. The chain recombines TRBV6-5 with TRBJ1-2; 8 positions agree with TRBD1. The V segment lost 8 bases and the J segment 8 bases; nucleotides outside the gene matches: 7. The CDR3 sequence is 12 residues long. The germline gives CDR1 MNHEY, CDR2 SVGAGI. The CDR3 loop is CASRQGAWGYTF. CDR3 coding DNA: TGTGCCAGCCGTCAGGGGGCTTGGGGCTACACCTTC.

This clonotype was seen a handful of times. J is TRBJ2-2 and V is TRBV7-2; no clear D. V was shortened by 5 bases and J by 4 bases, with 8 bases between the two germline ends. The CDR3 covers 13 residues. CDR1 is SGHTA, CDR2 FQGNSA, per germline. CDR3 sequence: CASSAWTTGELFF. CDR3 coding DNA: TGTGCCAGCAGCGCCTGGACCACCGGGGAGCTGTTTTTT.